This T cell receptor beta chain was documented in a study of T cell responses to AZD1222 COVID-19 vaccine. Profiling relied on immunoSEQ multiplex PCR, and the TCRdb table lists in-frame clones only, not all of them. Among about 120,000 clones, roughly 92% were seen once, and the ten largest hold 1.6%. Second-dose intervals of approximately 4 or approximately 12 weeks were pooled. Comments on this clone: No antigen is known for it.

Study-wide points: Nearly half of the spike-specific TCRs reportedly recognize variant regions that carry no mutations.

This receptor was obtained from an adult who received the AZD1222 COVID-19 vaccine. Material: peripheral blood, obtained 28 days after the second AZD1222 dose.

CDR3 in DNA: TGTGCCTGGAGTGTATGGGGGGCGGATCAGCCCCAGCATTTT. Translated, it gives CAWSVWGADQPQHF. The chain is built from TRBV30 and TRBJ1-5; the D gene is possibly TRBD1 (6 bases). With 0 bases removed from V and 5 bases from J, the gap between germline ends came to 11 bases. The germline V gene encodes CDR1 GTSNPN and CDR2 SVGIG (reference sequence). The CDR3 has 14 amino acids.